Sequencing of this T cell receptor beta chain was carried out in a study of shared clonotypes between healthy human individuals. At the level of the study: Donors had three CD4 naive, three CD4 memory, two CD8 naive and one CD8 memory plate apiece.

On this clone itself: Its antigen is still unknown.

The deep-level immunoSEQ assay was used. The sorted-subset replicate PCRs were given about 200 ng DNA, which is approximately 30,000 T cell genomes. Assay used: immunoSEQ multiplex PCR; TCRdb lists only in-frame clones, some missing. The sample lists roughly 2.2 million clones, just under 95% seen once, with approximately 0.39% in the top ten. Study-wide points: Memory subsets had estimated richness that was generally smaller than that of naive subsets.

Source material: naive CD4+ T cells from PBMCs. Subset given: CD45RA+ positively selected. This clonotype was obtained from a man between 18 and 35 years old in good health. Some clones in this sample may be carry-over from other donors' samples.

Here the CDR3 reads CASSVNRGRAVTGELFF. CDR3 sequence (DNA): TGTGCCAGCAGTGTGAACAGGGGGCGGGCGGTCACCGGGGAGCTGTTTTTT. The chain joins TRBV6-1 to TRBJ2-2, with 9 bases aligning to TRBD1. CDR1 is MNHNS and CDR2 is SASEGT in the germline V gene. The CDR3 is 17 residues long. After removal of 4 bases from V and 4 bases from J, the junction contained 10 bases not matched to a gene.